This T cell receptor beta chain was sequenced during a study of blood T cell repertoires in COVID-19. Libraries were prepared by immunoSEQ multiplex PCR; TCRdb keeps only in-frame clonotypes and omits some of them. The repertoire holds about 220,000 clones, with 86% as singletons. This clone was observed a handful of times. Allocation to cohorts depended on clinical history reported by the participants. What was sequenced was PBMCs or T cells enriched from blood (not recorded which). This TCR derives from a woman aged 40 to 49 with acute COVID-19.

In DNA form, the CDR3 reads TGTGCCAGCTCAGAGAGGGCGAATCAGCCCCAGCATTTT. Translated, it gives CASSERANQPQHF. The V call is TRBV18, the J call TRBJ1-5; D unresolved. CDR3 length: 13 amino acids. V lost 5 bases to trimming and J lost 4 bases, with 9 bases between them. CDR1 KGHSH and CDR2 LQKENI come from the germline V gene.